One sample yielded the 19 T cell receptor beta chains listed below, sequenced in a study of response to subunit inactivated influenza vaccine. TCRdb ran MiXCR on the RT-PCR reads and lists one entry per CDR3 protein. Among some 850,000 distinct CDR3 sequences listed, about 18% were seen once. The source was PBMCs from blood, collected about 5 days after vaccination. The receptor source for this set is a man aged 45-65 years who received an inactivated influenza vaccine.

The table lists this clonotype with many counts. This sequence joins TRBV5-4 and TRBJ2-2; 8 bases map to TRBD2. CDR3 length equals 12 residues. Germline V gene lookup returns CDR1 SGHNT and CDR2 YYREEE (reference sequence). Germline trimming cut 6 bases from V and 5 bases from J; bases unmatched to any gene: 0. CDR3 residues: CASTGGTGELFF. In DNA, the CDR3 is TGTGCCAGCACGGGGGGGACCGGGGAGCTGTTTTTT.

CDR3: CASSPRRGTGGDIQYF. In DNA, the CDR3 is TGTGCCAGCAGCCCTAGGCGGGGGACAGGGGGAGACATTCAGTACTTC. The chain recombines TRBV7-2 with TRBJ2-4; 11 bases match TRBD1. This CDR3 spans 16 amino acids. V was clipped by 5 bases and J by 8 bases; unmatched bases: 11. The germline V gene encodes CDR1 SGHTA and CDR2 FQGNSA.

This clonotype has just a few counts. In DNA, the CDR3 is TGTGCCAGCAGCCCTCGACTAGCGGGAGGGAACGAGCAGTACTTC. This encodes CASSPRLAGGNEQYF. The rearrangement joins TRBV7-2 to TRBJ2-7, with 14 bases that match TRBD2. Germline CDR1 reads SGHTA; CDR2 reads FQGNSA. Losses at the gene ends were 5 bases for V and 5 bases for J; bases not matched to a gene: 5. This CDR3 has 15 residues.

The chain is built from TRBV5-5 and TRBJ1-5; 7 bases map to TRBD1. Germline CDR1 is SGHKS and CDR2 is YYEKEE (reference sequence). The CDR3 is 13 amino acids. V lost 4 bases to trimming and J lost 7 bases; unmatched junction nucleotides: 5. CDR3 in amino acids: CASSKLQGQPQHF. CDR3 bases: TGTGCCAGCAGCAAATTACAGGGGCAGCCCCAGCATTTT.

This clonotype occurred a few times. For the CDR3, the DNA is TGCGCCAGCAGCTTGTCCAGTGGACTAGGCCAAGAGACCCAGTACTTC. Encoded protein: CASSLSSGLGQETQYF. V and J are TRBV5-1 and TRBJ2-5, with 7 bases matching TRBD2. V shed 1 base and J 1 base; nucleotides not matched to a gene: 7. The length of the CDR3 is 16 residues. CDR1 is SGHRS, CDR2 YFSETQ, per germline.

The chain carries TRBV4-2 and TRBJ2-7, with TRBD1 identical over 7 bases. The germline CDR1 and CDR2 sequences are LGHNA and YNFKEQ. V dropped 0 bases and J dropped 3; count of bases not matched to a gene: 2. This CDR3 is built from 14 residues. The CDR3 nucleotides read TGTGCCAGCAGCCAAGAAGGACAGGTCTACGAGCAGTACTTC. Its protein product is CASSQEGQVYEQYF.

V usage is TRBV10-3 and J usage is TRBJ2-3; possibly TRBD2 for D (6 bases). The V gene's germline CDR1 is ENHRY and CDR2 SYGVKD. This CDR3 is 16 amino acids long. Trimming stripped 3 bases from V and 6 bases from J, with 19 bases between. The CDR3 sequence is CAISDVFGVAADTQYF. The CDR3 bases are TGTGCCATCAGTGACGTCTTCGGGGTAGCGGCCGATACGCAGTATTTT.

The gene calls are TRBV24-1 and TRBJ2-1; no clear D. This CDR3 region has 13 residues. The V and J ends lost 5 bases and 4 bases respectively, with 8 bases between them. In germline, CDR1 is KGHDR, CDR2 SFDVKD. This CDR3 reads CATSVDGYNEQFF. DNA of the CDR3: TGTGCCACCAGTGTAGACGGATACAATGAGCAGTTCTTC.

This clonotype was seen many times. The CDR3: CSASRGGQGAFEQFF. CDR3 sequence (DNA): TGCAGTGCTTCTAGGGGGGGACAGGGGGCGTTTGAGCAGTTCTTC. The V and J genes are TRBV20-1 and TRBJ2-1; 12 bases match TRBD1. Losses at the gene ends were 5 bases for V and 9 bases for J; bases not matched to a gene: 11. Germline loops: CDR1 DFQATT, CDR2 SNEGSKA (reference sequence). The CDR3 has 15 residues.

There are a few counts of this clonotype. This chain joins TRBV6-5 and TRBJ2-5, with 8 bases fitting TRBD1. CDR1 and CDR2 from the germline V gene are MNHEY and SVGAGI. V was clipped by 2 bases and J by 7 bases; unmatched bases: 12. This CDR3 spans 16 amino acids. CDR3 sequence reads: CASSYRRTGLTGTQYF. CDR3 in DNA: TGTGCCAGCAGTTACAGGAGGACAGGGTTAACAGGGACCCAGTACTTC.

The chain carries TRBV18 and TRBJ1-5, with 12 nucleotides matching TRBD1. The junction had 3 bases not matched to a gene; V was cut back by 3 bases and J by 3 bases. Germline V gives CDR1 KGHSH, CDR2 LQKENI. The CDR3 extends over 16 amino acids. For the CDR3, the DNA is TGTGCCAGCTCACCGGGACAGGGGGCTTTCAATCAGCCCCAGCATTTT. Translating gives CASSPGQGAFNQPQHF.

This chain links TRBV11-3 with TRBJ2-1; D is unclear. The V end lost 0 bases, the J end lost 1 base, and 7 bases lay between the germline ends. The germline V gene has CDR1 SGHNT and CDR2 YENEEA. The CDR3 is 15 amino acids. This chain's CDR3 is CASSLETISYNEQFF. For the CDR3, the DNA is TGTGCCAGCAGCTTAGAGACGATTTCCTACAATGAGCAGTTCTTC. Full variable domain (rest looked up from reference TRBV11-3 and TRBJ2-1): EAGVVQSPRYKIIEKKQPVAFWCNPISGHNTLYWYLQNLGQGPELLIRYENEEAVDDSQLPKDRFSAERLKGVDSTLKIQPAELGDSAVYLCASSLETISYNEQFFGPGTRLTVL.

Many counts were recorded for this clonotype. The germline gene is not matched at one end of the junction; a read error may be the cause. V is TRBV4-3 and J is TRBJ1-6; D not resolved. The CDR3 consists of 12 residues. Per germline, CDR1 LGHNA and CDR2 YSLEER. CDR3 sequence: CASSSYNSPLHF. In nucleotides, the CDR3 is TGCGCCAGCAGCTCCTACAATTCACCCCTCCACTTT.

DNA of the CDR3: TGTGCCAGCAGCCAAGACGACAGGGCTCGCTACACCTTC. Translation: CASSQDDRARYTF. The V gene is TRBV3-1, the J gene TRBJ1-2, with 7 bases lining up with TRBD1. The CDR3 sequence is 13 residues long. Per germline, CDR1 LGHDT and CDR2 YNNKEL (reference sequence). V gave up 0 bases and J gave up 9 bases; unmatched junction bases: 4.

This clonotype showed up just a few times. J is TRBJ2-6 and V is TRBV9; D is unresolved. The V end was cut by 0 bases, the J end by 2 bases, with 6 bases between. CDR1 is SGDLS and CDR2 is YYNGEE in the germline V gene. This CDR3 contains 15 residues. Here the CDR3 reads CASSVGLTGANVLTF. As DNA, the CDR3 is TGTGCCAGCAGCGTAGGTCTTACTGGGGCCAACGTCCTGACTTTC.

This clonotype was observed a handful of times. This chain joins TRBV7-2 and TRBJ2-3, with TRBD2 matching over 14 bases. V lost 6 bases, J lost 4 bases, and 6 bases stayed unmatched. Per germline, CDR1 SGHTA and CDR2 FQGNSA. This CDR3 comprises 16 residues. The CDR3 sequence: CASRWTSGGSSDTQYF. CDR3 bases: TGTGCCAGCAGGTGGACTAGCGGGGGGAGCTCAGATACGCAGTATTTT. Complete variable domain (other parts from reference TRBV7-2 and TRBJ2-3): GAGVSQSPSNKVTEKGKDVELRCDPISGHTALYWYRQSLGQGLEFLIYFQGNSAPDKSGLPSDRFSAERTGGSVSTLTIQRTQQEDSAVYLCASRWTSGGSSDTQYFGPGTRLTVL.

The chain is built from TRBV7-2 and TRBJ2-2; no definite D call. Per the germline V gene, CDR1 is SGHTA and CDR2 is FQGNSA. The CDR3 is made up of 13 amino acids. Trimming stripped 2 bases from V and 7 bases from J, with 8 bases between. Here the CDR3 reads CASSLSTRGELFF. The CDR3 bases are TGTGCCAGCAGCTTATCGACACGCGGGGAGCTGTTTTTT.

The CDR3 DNA follows: TGCAGTGCCAGGGGACAGTTCTACGAGCAGTACTTC. This codes for CSARGQFYEQYF. The chain links TRBV20-1 to TRBJ2-7; 7 nucleotides agree with TRBD1. This CDR3 has 12 residues. V lost 6 bases, J lost 3 bases, and 5 bases stayed unmatched. Germline loops: CDR1 DFQATT, CDR2 SNEGSKA (reference sequence).

The chain has TRBV7-9 and TRBJ2-5; D possibly corresponds to TRBD1 (6 bases). The germline gives CDR1 SEHNR, CDR2 FQNEAQ (reference sequence). Deletions cut 4 bases from V and 2 bases from J, with 11 bases between. The CDR3 consists of 14 residues. The CDR3 loop is CASSSWTAQETQYF. In DNA form, the CDR3 reads TGTGCCAGCAGCTCCTGGACAGCGCAAGAGACCCAGTACTTC.